The clone carrying this T cell receptor (beta chain) was detected only a few times. Its cognate antigen is unknown. The data were taken from a study of tumor and adjacent non-tumor tissue in lung cancer. Study conclusions and caveats: In normal lung, the top 100 clones were significantly more dominant than in tumor. Significantly higher TCR diversity was found in tumor than normal lung.

Three rounds of nested PCR, following a modified ARM-PCR protocol, produced the TCRbeta library. TCRdb ran MiXCR on the multiplex PCR reads and lists one entry per CDR3 protein. The sample includes tens of thousands of distinct CDR3 sequences, roughly 80% of them seen just once. RNA was extracted from bulk tissue without any cell sorting. Newly diagnosed lung cancer patients had thoracic surgery in China, August–late 2014, without prior chemotherapy. There are 15 residues in the CDR3. The V gene's germline CDR1 is SGHAT and CDR2 FQDESV (reference sequence). The J segment lost 6 bases and the V segment lost 7 bases, leaving 8 bases of the junction unmatched.

Material for sequencing was lung tumor tissue. The sequence came from a woman aged 45 to 65 with non-small cell lung cancer. V usage is TRBV11-1 and J usage is TRBJ2-2, with TRBD2 matching 10 bases. The CDR3 here is CASNYQREGAGELFF. CDR3 sequence (DNA): TGTGCCAGCAACTATCAGCGGGAGGGCGCCGGGGAGCTGTTTTTT.